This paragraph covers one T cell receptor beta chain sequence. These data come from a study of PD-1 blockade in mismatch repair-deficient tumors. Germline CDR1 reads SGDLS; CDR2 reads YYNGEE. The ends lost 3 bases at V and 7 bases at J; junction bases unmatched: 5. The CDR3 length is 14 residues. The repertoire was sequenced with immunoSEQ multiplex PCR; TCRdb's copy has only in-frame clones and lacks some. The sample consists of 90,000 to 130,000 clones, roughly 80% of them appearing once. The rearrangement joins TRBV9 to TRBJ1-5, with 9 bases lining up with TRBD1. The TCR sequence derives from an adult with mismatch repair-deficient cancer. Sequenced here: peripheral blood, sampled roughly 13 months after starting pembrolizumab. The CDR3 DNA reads TGTGCCAGCAGCGAGGGGACAGGGCGACAGCCCCAGCATTTT. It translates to CASSEGTGRQPQHF.